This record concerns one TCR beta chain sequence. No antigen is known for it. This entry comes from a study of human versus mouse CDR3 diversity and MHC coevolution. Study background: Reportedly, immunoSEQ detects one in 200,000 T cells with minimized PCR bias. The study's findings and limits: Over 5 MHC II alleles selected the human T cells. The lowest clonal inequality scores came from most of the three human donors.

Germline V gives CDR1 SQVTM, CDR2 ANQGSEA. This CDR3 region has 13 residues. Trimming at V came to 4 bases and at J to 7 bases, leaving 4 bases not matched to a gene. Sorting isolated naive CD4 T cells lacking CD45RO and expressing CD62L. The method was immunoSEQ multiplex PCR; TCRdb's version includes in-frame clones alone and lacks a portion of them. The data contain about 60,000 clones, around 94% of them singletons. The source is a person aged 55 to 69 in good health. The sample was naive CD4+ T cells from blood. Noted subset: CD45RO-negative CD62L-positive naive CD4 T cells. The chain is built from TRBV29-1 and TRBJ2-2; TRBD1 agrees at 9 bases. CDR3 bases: TGCAGCGTTGGTGGACAGGGGTACGGGGAGCTGTTTTTT. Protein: CSVGGQGYGELFF.